A selection of T cell receptor beta chains follows, all from one sample in a study of CD8 T cells in ankylosing spondylitis. Each CDR3 protein gets one entry after TCRdb re-called the 5' RACE reads with MiXCR. The table records 85,000 to 90,000 distinct CDR3 sequences, around 27% of them present only once. The sequenced material came from blood, either unsorted or a sorted T cell fraction (not recorded which). These receptor sequences come from a male donor with ankylosing spondylitis or in good health (not recorded which). Each CDR3 is given with its conserved first and last residue. The order of the fields is J gene, V gene, D gene, clone size, CDR3 DNA, CDR3 protein. A D gene is named only where the DNA matches it firmly. Where a row states a size, it is once, few, many or the class of an expanded clone; other rows omit it.

j_gene: TRBJ2-7; v_gene: TRBV5-6; d_gene: TRBD2; abundance: -; CDR3nt: TGTGCCAGCAGCTTGATACGGGAGGCCGATGGGGAGCAGTACTTC; CDR3aa: CASSLIREADGEQYF
j_gene: TRBJ2-5; v_gene: TRBV20-1; d_gene: TRBD1; abundance: many; CDR3nt: TGCAGTGCTAGAGATAGGACAGGGCTTCGAGAGACCCAGTACTTC; CDR3aa: CSARDRTGLRETQYF
j_gene: TRBJ2-2; v_gene: TRBV5-1; d_gene: TRBD2; abundance: -; CDR3nt: TGCGCCAGCAGCTTGGCGACTAGCCGATCCAACACCGGGGAGCTGTTTTTT; CDR3aa: CASSLATSRSNTGELFF
j_gene: TRBJ1-2; v_gene: TRBV7-9; d_gene: TRBD1; abundance: -; CDR3nt: TGTGCCAGCATCCCGTCGACAGGGGTCTTTTATGGCTACACCTTC; CDR3aa: CASIPSTGVFYGYTF
j_gene: TRBJ2-3; v_gene: TRBV7-3; d_gene: -; abundance: few; CDR3nt: TGTGCCAGCAGCTTACTGGGGTCTTCCACAGATACGCAGTATTTT; CDR3aa: CASSLLGSSTDTQYF
j_gene: TRBJ2-7; v_gene: TRBV27; d_gene: -; abundance: few; CDR3nt: TGTGCCAGCAGTCGGGAGGGACAGGCCTTCTACGAGCAGTACTTC; CDR3aa: CASSREGQAFYEQYF
j_gene: TRBJ1-1; v_gene: TRBV18; d_gene: -; abundance: -; CDR3nt: TGTGCCAGCTCACCCCGGAATGGGAACACTGAAGCTTTCTTT; CDR3aa: CASSPRNGNTEAFF
j_gene: TRBJ1-2; v_gene: TRBV18; d_gene: -; abundance: -; CDR3nt: TGTGCCAGCTCACCAACAGGACCGCCAGGTGGTAACTATGGCTACACCTTC; CDR3aa: CASSPTGPPGGNYGYTF
j_gene: TRBJ2-7; v_gene: TRBV20-1; d_gene: TRBD2; abundance: few; CDR3nt: TGCAGTGCTAGAGTTAGCGGGAGGTGGAGCGAGCAGTACTTC; CDR3aa: CSARVSGRWSEQYF
j_gene: TRBJ2-7; v_gene: TRBV20-1; d_gene: -; abundance: -; CDR3nt: TGCAGTGCTACCTCGGTGGGGGGTTTCCACGAGCAGTACTTC; CDR3aa: CSATSVGGFHEQYF
j_gene: TRBJ1-4; v_gene: TRBV20-1; d_gene: -; abundance: few; CDR3nt: TGCAGTGCTAAGGGCGAGCGAGGAAAACTGTTTTTT; CDR3aa: CSAKGERGKLFF
j_gene: TRBJ1-3; v_gene: TRBV7-8; d_gene: TRBD1; abundance: few; CDR3nt: TGTGCCGCCGGGGAGGACAGGAGCCCCTTTTCCGGAAACACCATATATTTT; CDR3aa: CAAGEDRSPFSGNTIYF
j_gene: TRBJ2-2; v_gene: TRBV9; d_gene: -; abundance: few; CDR3nt: TGTGCCAGCAGCGTAGCTCACATAATGAACACCGGGGAGCTGTTTTTT; CDR3aa: CASSVAHIMNTGELFF
j_gene: TRBJ1-2; v_gene: TRBV20-1; d_gene: -; abundance: many; CDR3nt: TGCAGTGCTAGTCACGGCAACTATGGCTACACCTTC; CDR3aa: CSASHGNYGYTF
j_gene: TRBJ2-1; v_gene: TRBV11-2; d_gene: TRBD2; abundance: -; CDR3nt: TGTGCCAGCAGCCCGGGACTAGCGAGCTACAATGAGCAGTTCTTC; CDR3aa: CASSPGLASYNEQFF
j_gene: TRBJ2-5; v_gene: TRBV7-9; d_gene: TRBD1; abundance: -; CDR3nt: TGTGCCAGCAGCTCTACAGGGGGCGCGGGGGAGACCCAGTACTTC; CDR3aa: CASSSTGGAGETQYF
j_gene: TRBJ1-2; v_gene: TRBV3-1; d_gene: -; abundance: -; CDR3nt: TGTGCCAGCAGCCATAATTCCGCCTATGGCTACACCTTC; CDR3aa: CASSHNSAYGYTF
j_gene: TRBJ2-5; v_gene: TRBV18; d_gene: -; abundance: few; CDR3nt: TGTGCCAGCTCACTCCTTGGAGGGGTCCAAGAGACCCAGTACTTC; CDR3aa: CASSLLGGVQETQYF
j_gene: TRBJ1-2; v_gene: TRBV24-1; d_gene: -; abundance: few; CDR3nt: TGTGCCACCAGTGCCCCCGCCAAAGGTGGCTACACCTTC; CDR3aa: CATSAPAKGGYTF
j_gene: TRBJ2-2; v_gene: TRBV7-3; d_gene: TRBD2; abundance: -; CDR3nt: TGTGCCAGCAGCCCGTCGGCTGGACTAGGGGTTGCCGGGGAGCTGTTTTTT; CDR3aa: CASSPSAGLGVAGELFF
j_gene: TRBJ1-2; v_gene: TRBV29-1; d_gene: -; abundance: -; CDR3nt: TGCAGCGTTGAATTAGTGTCAGGGTCGGGCTACACCTTC; CDR3aa: CSVELVSGSGYTF
j_gene: TRBJ1-1; v_gene: TRBV11-2; d_gene: -; abundance: many; CDR3nt: TGTGCCAGCAGCTATAGGACAAGGCCACAGAACACTGAAGCTTTCTTT; CDR3aa: CASSYRTRPQNTEAFF
j_gene: TRBJ2-7; v_gene: TRBV6-6; d_gene: TRBD2; abundance: -; CDR3nt: TGTGCCACCGGGACTAGCGGGAGGGGCGAGCAGTACTTC; CDR3aa: CATGTSGRGEQYF
j_gene: TRBJ2-1; v_gene: TRBV11-2; d_gene: TRBD2; abundance: few; CDR3nt: TGTGCCAGCAGCTCGCAAAAACTAGCGCTCGCCTACAATGAGCAGTTCTTC; CDR3aa: CASSSQKLALAYNEQFF
j_gene: TRBJ2-1; v_gene: TRBV4-2; d_gene: TRBD2; abundance: many; CDR3nt: TGTGCCAGCAGCCAAGAACGCACGGGACTAGCCACCATCTTTTACTACAATGAGCAGTTCTTC; CDR3aa: CASSQERTGLATIFYYNEQFF
j_gene: TRBJ2-1; v_gene: TRBV5-1; d_gene: TRBD2; abundance: few; CDR3nt: TGCGCCAGCAGCTTGGTTCTAGCGGGAACCAATGAGCAGTTCTTC; CDR3aa: CASSLVLAGTNEQFF
j_gene: TRBJ2-3; v_gene: TRBV29-1; d_gene: -; abundance: few; CDR3nt: TGCAGCGTTTCCTCAGGGCCGGATACGCAGTATTTT; CDR3aa: CSVSSGPDTQYF
j_gene: TRBJ2-3; v_gene: TRBV5-6; d_gene: TRBD2; abundance: few; CDR3nt: TGTGCCAGCACCTCAGCGGCTAGCGGAGCAGATACGCAGTATTTT; CDR3aa: CASTSAASGADTQYF
j_gene: TRBJ1-4; v_gene: TRBV15; d_gene: -; abundance: -; CDR3nt: TGTGCCACCAGCAGAGATTTAAGTCTTGGGCAGGGGCGTGAAAAACTGTTTTTT; CDR3aa: CATSRDLSLGQGREKLFF
j_gene: TRBJ1-5; v_gene: TRBV20-1; d_gene: -; abundance: -; CDR3nt: TGCAGTGCTAGAGGGGACTCGGCTTTCAATCAGCCCCAGCATTTT; CDR3aa: CSARGDSAFNQPQHF
j_gene: TRBJ2-1; v_gene: TRBV19; d_gene: TRBD1; abundance: -; CDR3nt: TGTGCCAGTAGTCCGGGACAGGACAATGAGCAGTTCTTC; CDR3aa: CASSPGQDNEQFF
j_gene: TRBJ2-1; v_gene: TRBV3-1; d_gene: -; abundance: -; CDR3nt: TGTGCCAGCAGCCCCTATAGCGGAAATGAGCAGTTCTTC; CDR3aa: CASSPYSGNEQFF
j_gene: TRBJ2-2; v_gene: TRBV9; d_gene: -; abundance: -; CDR3nt: TGTGCCACCCAGACAGGCCCCGACACCGGGGAGCTGTTTTTT; CDR3aa: CATQTGPDTGELFF
j_gene: TRBJ2-1; v_gene: TRBV20-1; d_gene: -; abundance: few; CDR3nt: TGCAGTGCTCTTGACAATGAGCAGTTCTTC; CDR3aa: CSALDNEQFF
j_gene: TRBJ1-3; v_gene: TRBV12-3/TRBV12-4; d_gene: -; abundance: -; CDR3nt: TGTGCCAGCACCTTGAGGTTTGGGGGTGCTGGAAACACCATATATTTT; CDR3aa: CASTLRFGGAGNTIYF
j_gene: TRBJ1-2; v_gene: TRBV27; d_gene: -; abundance: few; CDR3nt: TGTGCCAGCAGTTTAAAGGAGACCATACATGGCTACACCTTC; CDR3aa: CASSLKETIHGYTF
j_gene: TRBJ1-5; v_gene: TRBV20-1; d_gene: -; abundance: -; CDR3nt: TGCAGTGCTAGAGATCAAAAGCTGGCAGCCTATCAGCCCCAGCATTTT; CDR3aa: CSARDQKLAAYQPQHF
j_gene: TRBJ2-2; v_gene: TRBV11-2; d_gene: -; abundance: -; CDR3nt: TGTGCCAGCAGCCGCAGAGCGGGCAGTGCGGGACTGACCGGGGAGCTGTTTTTT; CDR3aa: CASSRRAGSAGLTGELFF
j_gene: TRBJ2-1; v_gene: TRBV29-1; d_gene: TRBD2; abundance: -; CDR3nt: TGCAGCGTCGCCAGACTAGCGGGAGGAAACAATGAGCAGTTCTTC; CDR3aa: CSVARLAGGNNEQFF
j_gene: TRBJ1-1; v_gene: TRBV5-1; d_gene: TRBD1; abundance: few; CDR3nt: TGCGCCAGCAGCCCCCGGACAGGGGAGAACACTGAAGCTTTCTTT; CDR3aa: CASSPRTGENTEAFF
j_gene: TRBJ2-1; v_gene: TRBV21-1; d_gene: -; abundance: few; CDR3nt: TGTGCCAGCAGCATAGCGATGGGGGAACGGGGAGAGCAGTTCTTC; CDR3aa: CASSIAMGERGEQFF
j_gene: TRBJ2-2; v_gene: TRBV27; d_gene: TRBD1; abundance: -; CDR3nt: TGTGCCAGCAGTTATACAGGGGACGGGGAGCTGTTTTTT; CDR3aa: CASSYTGDGELFF
j_gene: TRBJ1-1; v_gene: TRBV7-3; d_gene: -; abundance: few; CDR3nt: TGTGCCAGCAGGGTCGGGTGGAACACTGAAGCTTTCTTT; CDR3aa: CASRVGWNTEAFF
j_gene: TRBJ2-3; v_gene: TRBV7-8; d_gene: -; abundance: -; CDR3nt: TGTGCCAGCAGCAAGGGACCCTCGCTTGGGAATCCGCAGTATTTT; CDR3aa: CASSKGPSLGNPQYF
j_gene: TRBJ1-4; v_gene: TRBV4-1; d_gene: -; abundance: -; CDR3nt: TGCGCCAGCAGCGAATCGGGGGCGGGGCCGGCACTTAATGAAAAACTGTTTTTT; CDR3aa: CASSESGAGPALNEKLFF